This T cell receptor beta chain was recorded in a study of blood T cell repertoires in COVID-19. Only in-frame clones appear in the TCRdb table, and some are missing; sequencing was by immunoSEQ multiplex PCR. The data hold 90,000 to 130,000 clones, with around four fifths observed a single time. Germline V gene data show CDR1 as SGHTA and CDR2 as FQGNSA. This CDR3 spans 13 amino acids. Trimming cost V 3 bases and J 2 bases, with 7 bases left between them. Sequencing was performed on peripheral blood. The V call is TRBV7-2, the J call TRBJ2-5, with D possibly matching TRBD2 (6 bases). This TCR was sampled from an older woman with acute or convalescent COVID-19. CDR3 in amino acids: CASSLGGQETQYF. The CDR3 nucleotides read TGTGCCAGCAGCTTGGGAGGACAAGAGACCCAGTACTTC.